This T cell receptor (beta chain) was captured by sequencing in a study of Ad26.COV2.S vaccination and SARS-CoV-2 variants. This clone was seen once. Antigen specificity is unknown. From germline, CDR1 is SGHTA and CDR2 FQGNSA. V lost 5 bases and J lost 2; bases outside the gene matches: 9. The CDR3 totals 16 residues. Assay used: immunoSEQ multiplex PCR; TCRdb lists only in-frame clones, some missing. This table has 400,000 to 500,000 clones, roughly 88% appearing once. Treatment noted: around 19 received Ad26.COV2.S at low or high dose, single or two shots; about 5 received placebo; per-sample allocation not given. Specimens were obtained on day 63 following the first vaccine or placebo injection. The shot given was an Ad26 vector that makes Wuhan-strain SARS-CoV-2 spike. Study findings and constraints: Vaccinees showed greater spike-specific TCR breadth than placebo recipients. It is possible that the TCR breadth and depth analyses underestimated the total T cell responses. Vaccine and placebo recipients had comparable breadth of non-spike TCRs.

The chain has TRBV7-2 and TRBJ2-3, with TRBD2 identical over 8 bases. The TCR sequence derives from a person between 18 and 65 years old who received the Ad26.COV2.S COVID-19 vaccine or a placebo. The sample here was peripheral blood, taken in a trial of Ad26.COV2.S vaccine versus placebo. The DNA for the CDR3 is TGTGCCAGCAGCGTGGGCCCAGCGGGGGCCACAGATACGCAGTATTTT. Amino acid sequence: CASSVGPAGATDTQYF.